This T cell receptor (beta chain) was found in a study of OX40 agonist ivuxolimab in advanced cancers. Study details: Patients' therapy was ivuxolimab, an antibody that acts as an agonist of OX40 (CD134).

TCRdb's copy holds only in-frame clones and misses some; the assay was immunoSEQ multiplex PCR. The sample has 76,000 or so clones, 70% to 90% seen once. Trimming removed 0 bases from V and 7 bases from J; junction bases left unmatched: 14. Looked up from germline, CDR1 is LGHNA and CDR2 is YSLEER. The CDR3 length is 18 residues. The chain links TRBV4-3 to TRBJ2-2, with TRBD1 matching 7 bases. The sequence derives from an adult with an advanced solid tumor such as melanoma, head and neck, liver or kidney cancer. Here the sequenced sample was CD4+ or CD8+ T cells sorted from blood, taken in a trial of the OX40 agonist ivuxolimab. CDR3 sequence: CASSQERQGIVRSGELFF. The CDR3 DNA reads as TGCGCCAGCAGCCAAGAACGACAGGGTATAGTTCGTAGCGGGGAGCTGTTTTTT.